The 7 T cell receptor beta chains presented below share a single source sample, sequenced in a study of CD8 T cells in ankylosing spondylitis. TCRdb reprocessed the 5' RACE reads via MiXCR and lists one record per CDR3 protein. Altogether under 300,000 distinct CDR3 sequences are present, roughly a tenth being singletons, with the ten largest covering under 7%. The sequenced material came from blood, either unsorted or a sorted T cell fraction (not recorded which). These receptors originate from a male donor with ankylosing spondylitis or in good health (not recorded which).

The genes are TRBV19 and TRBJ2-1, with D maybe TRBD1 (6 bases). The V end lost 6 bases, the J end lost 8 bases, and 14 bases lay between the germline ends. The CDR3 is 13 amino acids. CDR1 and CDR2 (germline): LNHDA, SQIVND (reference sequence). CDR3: CASSLTGPYEQFF. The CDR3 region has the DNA TGTGCCAGTAGCCTCACAGGGCCGTATGAGCAGTTCTTC.

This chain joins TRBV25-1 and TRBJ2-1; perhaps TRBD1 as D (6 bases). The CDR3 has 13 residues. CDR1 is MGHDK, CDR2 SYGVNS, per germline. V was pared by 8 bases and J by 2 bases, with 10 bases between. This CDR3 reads CASGDRTYNEQFF. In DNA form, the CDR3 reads TGTGCCAGCGGAGACAGGACCTACAATGAGCAGTTCTTC.

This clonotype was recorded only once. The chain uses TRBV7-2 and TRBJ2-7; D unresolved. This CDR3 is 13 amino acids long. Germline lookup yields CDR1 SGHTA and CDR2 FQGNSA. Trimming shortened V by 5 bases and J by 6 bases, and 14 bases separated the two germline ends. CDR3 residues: CASSQSPGTEQYF. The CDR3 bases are TGTGCCAGCAGCCAGTCGCCCGGTACCGAGCAGTACTTC.

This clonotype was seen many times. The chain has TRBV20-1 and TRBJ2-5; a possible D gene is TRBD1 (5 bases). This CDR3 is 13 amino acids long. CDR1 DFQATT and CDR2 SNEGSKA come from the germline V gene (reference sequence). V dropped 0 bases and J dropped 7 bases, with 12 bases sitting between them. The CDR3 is CSARDLQRGTQYF. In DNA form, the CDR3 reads TGCAGTGCTAGAGATCTCCAAAGGGGGACCCAGTACTTC.

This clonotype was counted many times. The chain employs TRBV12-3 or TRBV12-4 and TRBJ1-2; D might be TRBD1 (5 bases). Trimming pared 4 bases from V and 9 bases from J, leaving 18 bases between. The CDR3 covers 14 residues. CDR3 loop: CASSSIPQVFSYTF. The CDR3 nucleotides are TGTGCCAGCAGTTCAATCCCACAGGTTTTCAGCTACACCTTC.

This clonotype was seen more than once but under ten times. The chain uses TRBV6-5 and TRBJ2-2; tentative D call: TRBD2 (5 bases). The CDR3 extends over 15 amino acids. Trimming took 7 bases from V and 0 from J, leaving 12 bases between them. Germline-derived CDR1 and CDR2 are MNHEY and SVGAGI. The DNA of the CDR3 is TGTGCCAGCAACTACGCGACTACGAACACCGGGGAGCTGTTTTTT. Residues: CASNYATTNTGELFF.

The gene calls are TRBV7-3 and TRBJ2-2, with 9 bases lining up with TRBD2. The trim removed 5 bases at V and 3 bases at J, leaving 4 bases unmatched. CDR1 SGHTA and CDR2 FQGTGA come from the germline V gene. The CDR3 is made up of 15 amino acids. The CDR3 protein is CASSPLAGYTGELFF. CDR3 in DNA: TGTGCCAGCAGCCCCCTAGCGGGGTACACCGGGGAGCTGTTTTTT.